A selection of T cell receptor beta chains follows, all from one sample in a study of blood T cell repertoires in COVID-19. Sequencing used immunoSEQ multiplex PCR; TCRdb keeps in-frame clones, though not all of them. The data hold under 75,000 clones, with about 86% observed a single time. The sample was peripheral blood. The receptor source for this set is a woman at least 80 years old with active COVID-19. Each CDR3 is given with its conserved first and last residue.

V	length	J	CDR3
TRBV4-3	13	TRBJ2-7	CASSRDRDYEQYF
TRBV4-3	15	TRBJ2-1	CASSQETSSYNEQFF
TRBV6-2/TRBV6-3	15	TRBJ1-5	CASSYRGGGGQPQHF
TRBV5-6	15	TRBJ2-7	CASSLRDRFPYEQYF
TRBV2	13	TRBJ2-5	CASMGQRGETQYF
TRBV11-2	16	TRBJ2-3	CASSFVSGTSTDTQYF
TRBV9	15	TRBJ2-2	CASSPSPGDRAKLFF
TRBV9	13	TRBJ2-1	CASSVGGGFEQFF
TRBV6-2/TRBV6-3	14	TRBJ1-2	CASSQPGQGNGYTF
TRBV19	15	TRBJ1-5	CASRTAARGYQPQHF
TRBV7-2	15	TRBJ2-7	CASSLAPESSYEQYF
TRBV5-1	17	TRBJ2-3	CASSLGTSGFSTDTQYF
TRBV6-2/TRBV6-3	13	TRBJ1-2	CASSRHRDSGYTF
TRBV28	14	TRBJ1-2	CASTPGGRGYGYTF
TRBV7-9	12	TRBJ1-2	CASSPAGQTYTF
TRBV6-1	16	TRBJ2-3	CASSEAAGGGRDTQYF
TRBV6-2/TRBV6-3	14	TRBJ1-5	CASSKGQGNQPQHF
TRBV9	13	TRBJ1-6	CASSVFSGDPQHF
TRBV19	14	TRBJ1-1	CASGKTGYGTEAFF